This TCR beta chain emerged from a study of molecular identifiers for immune sequencing clone quantification. General study points: Spiked TCR RNA from one Jurkat cell reportedly showed up when mixed among around 1 million naive cells. Clones above 20 RNA copies contained over 98% of effector molecules and under 1% of naive molecules.

Concerning this clonotype: The target antigen is unknown.

Each CDR3 protein is one row after TCRdb ran MiXCR on the PCR reads. The sample has tens of thousands of distinct CDR3 sequences, about 23% seen once. Per the germline V gene, CDR1 is SGHTA and CDR2 is FQGNSA. The J segment lost 1 base and the V segment lost 5 bases, leaving 8 bases of the junction unmatched. The CDR3 runs 16 residues. Naive CD8 T cells were FACS-sorted by CD8+CD4-CCR7+CD45RA+ markers. The source is a human donor in good health. Some libraries in this study had Jurkat cell RNA spiked in. The V and J genes are TRBV7-2 and TRBJ2-5; TRBD2 agrees at 9 bases. The sequenced sample was naive CD8+ T cells from blood, with Jurkat cell RNA spiked in. Noted subset: FACS-sorted CD8+CD4-CCR7+CD45RA+ naive T cells. The CDR3 sequence is CASSTRLAEIQETQYF. CDR3 nucleotide sequence: TGTGCCAGCAGCACAAGACTAGCGGAGATCCAAGAGACCCAGTACTTC. The variable domain in full, completed from reference TRBV7-2 and TRBJ2-5, reads GAGVSQSPSNKVTEKGKDVELRCDPISGHTALYWYRQSLGQGLEFLIYFQGNSAPDKSGLPSDRFSAERTGGSVSTLTIQRTQQEDSAVYLCASSTRLAEIQETQYFGPGTRLLVL.